The present entry profiles one T cell receptor (beta chain) with its context. The data were obtained in a study of blood T cell repertoires in COVID-19. The overall study: Sites in the United States, Italy and Spain provided acute and convalescent COVID-19 samples. T cells, B-cell-depleted T cells, or PBMCs supplied cDNA or gDNA.

As handled by the study authors: Researchers report that nucleated cell counts were estimated from reference gene primer amplification. The protocol was immunoSEQ multiplex PCR, while the TCRdb copy is restricted to in-frame clones and leaves out a portion. That table supplies the V and J calls and clone size; D and trimming were determined from the DNA. In the table there are 83,000 or so clones, approximately 82% of which are singletons. Germline-derived CDR1 and CDR2 are SGHRS and YFSETQ. V lost 4 bases and J 8 bases, leaving 16 bases between the germline ends. The CDR3 is made up of 14 amino acids.

The rearrangement links TRBV5-1 to TRBJ2-1; a possible D gene is TRBD1 (6 bases). Sequenced sample: peripheral blood. This TCR was recovered from a human donor in a cohort sampled during active COVID-19. The CDR3 is CASSHGDKPDEQFF. CDR3 sequence (DNA): TGCGCCAGCAGCCACGGGGACAAACCGGATGAGCAGTTCTTC.